The rows below give T cell receptor beta chains drawn from one sample of a study of shared clonotypes between healthy human individuals. Repertoires were generated with immunoSEQ multiplex PCR, while TCRdb's copy carries only in-frame clones and drops some. The sample contains about 320,000 clones, around 90% of which appear only once. The sequenced material came from memory CD8+ T cells sorted from blood. The receptors here all came from a man between 18 and 35 years old in good health. Both conserved end residues are part of each CDR3. A D gene is named only where the DNA matches it firmly. Clone size is given for some rows only: seen once, a few or many times, or a class if the clone is expanded.

D gene	clone size	V gene	J gene	CDR3 DNA	CDR3 protein
TRBD2	-	TRBV5-1	TRBJ2-5	TGCGCCAGCAGCTGGACTAGCGGCCCTACGGGGGAGACCCAGTACTTC	CASSWTSGPTGETQYF
TRBD1	few	TRBV4-3	TRBJ2-7	TGCGCCAGCAGCCTCGTCCCGGGACAGGGGTATGACGAGCAGTACTTC	CASSLVPGQGYDEQYF
TRBD2	-	TRBV6-5	TRBJ2-1	TGTGCCAGCAGTTACCTCGGACTAGCGAATGAGCAGTTCTTC	CASSYLGLANEQFF
TRBD2	once	TRBV5-6	TRBJ2-7	TGTGCCAGCAGCTTCGCGGGAGCTGGTGAGCAGTACTTC	CASSFAGAGEQYF
-	-	TRBV13	TRBJ2-7	TGTGCCAGCAGCGAGAACGAGTTGGAGAACGAGCAGTACTTC	CASSENELENEQYF
-	-	TRBV2	TRBJ2-4	TGTGCCAGCAGCCCCGGAGGGGACATTCAGTACTTC	CASSPGGDIQYF
TRBD1	-	TRBV28	TRBJ2-7	TGTGCCAGCAGTTTGCACAGGGGATCCTACGAGCAGTACTTC	CASSLHRGSYEQYF
-	-	TRBV11-2	TRBJ1-2	TGTGCCAGCAGTGAAACGGTCGGGGGTGGCTACACCTTC	CASSETVGGGYTF
-	-	TRBV7-6	TRBJ2-7	TGTGCCAGCAGCTTAGCGCTTAGGGGACGCTCCTACGAGCAGTACTTC	CASSLALRGRSYEQYF
-	-	TRBV5-8	TRBJ2-2	TGTGCCAGCAGCTTTGAGGGAGCTGACACCGGGGAGCTGTTTTTT	CASSFEGADTGELFF
-	-	TRBV10-1	TRBJ1-2	TGCGCCAGCAGTGAGTTCGGACAGTCTCCCTACACCTTC	CASSEFGQSPYTF
-	-	TRBV12-5	TRBJ2-5	TGTGCTAGTGGTCACGGGACTTCTGAAGAGACCCAGTACTTC	CASGHGTSEETQYF
TRBD2	-	TRBV10-2	TRBJ2-5	TGCGCCAGCAGTGAGGGACTAGCGGATCCTAGGACCCAGTACTTC	CASSEGLADPRTQYF
-	many	TRBV5-1	TRBJ2-7	TGCGCCAGCAGCCAGGGTTCGACCTACGAGCAGTACTTC	CASSQGSTYEQYF
-	-	TRBV5-6	TRBJ2-6	TGTGCCAGCAGCTGGTCCACTGGGGCCAACGTCCTGACTTTC	CASSWSTGANVLTF
-	-	TRBV5-6	TRBJ2-7	TGTGCCAGCAGCTGGGGACGGTCCTACGAGCAGTACTTC	CASSWGRSYEQYF
TRBD1	-	TRBV27	TRBJ1-1	TGTGCCAGCAGACCGGGACAGGGGATTTACGTCACTGAAGCTTTCTTT	CASRPGQGIYVTEAFF
-	-	TRBV5-1	TRBJ2-2	TGCGCCAGCAGCTTAATAAGCATTTCGAACACCGGGGAGCTGTTTTTT	CASSLISISNTGELFF
-	-	TRBV21-1	TRBJ2-2	TGTGCCAGCACCTTATGCACCGGGGAGCTGTTTTTT	CASTLCTGELFF
-	few	TRBV4-1	TRBJ2-4	TGCGCCAGCAGCCTCTCCCTACAGGGTTCTCTAGCCAAAAACATTCAGTACTTC	CASSLSLQGSLAKNIQYF
TRBD2	-	TRBV13	TRBJ2-5	TGTGCCAGCAGCTTAAGGTCTAGCGGCTACCAAGAGACCCAGTACTTC	CASSLRSSGYQETQYF
-	few	TRBV19	TRBJ2-7	TGTGCCAGTAGTGTCCTACTGACGGACGAGCAGTACTTC	CASSVLLTDEQYF
-	-	TRBV30	TRBJ2-2	TGTGCCTGGAGGGCCCGGGAGCTGTTTTTT	CAWRARELFF
-	-	TRBV30	TRBJ2-4	TGTGCCTGGGGCGTGCTGCTACTCAAAAACATTCAGTACTTC	CAWGVLLLKNIQYF
-	-	TRBV5-1	TRBJ2-5	TGCGCCAGCAGCTTGGTACGGGCCCAAGAGACCCAGTACTTC	CASSLVRAQETQYF
-	-	TRBV30	TRBJ2-7	TGTGCCTGGAGTGTAAGGGGGTTAATTGACGAGCAGTACTTC	CAWSVRGLIDEQYF
TRBD1	-	TRBV2	TRBJ2-7	TGTGCCAGCAGTGAGGTGGGACAGTATTCCTACGAGCAGTACTTC	CASSEVGQYSYEQYF
-	-	TRBV4-3	TRBJ1-1	TGCGCCAGCAGCCAATATCAGGACACTGAAGCTTTCTTT	CASSQYQDTEAFF
TRBD1	-	TRBV28	TRBJ1-4	TGTGCCAGCAGTACCTCGGACAGGGGGCTTGAAAAACTGTTTTTT	CASSTSDRGLEKLFF
-	-	TRBV27	TRBJ2-1	TGTGCCAGCAGTGTTGGGGGATTTCACAACAATGAGCAGTTCTTC	CASSVGGFHNNEQFF
TRBD2	-	TRBV2	TRBJ2-5	TGTGCCAGCAGTGGAGTAGCGGGGGGCCAAGAGACCCAGTACTTC	CASSGVAGGQETQYF
TRBD1	few	TRBV4-1	TRBJ1-1	TGCGCCAGCAGCCCTACTCAGGCAGGGACAGGGTTCAGCACTGAAGCTTTCTTT	CASSPTQAGTGFSTEAFF
-	-	TRBV2	TRBJ2-7	TGTGCCAGCAGCGCAGGGAATTACGGGCAGTACTTC	CASSAGNYGQYF
TRBD2	-	TRBV19	TRBJ2-7	TGTGCCAGTAGTTTCCTAGCGGGACCCTACGAGCAGTACTTC	CASSFLAGPYEQYF
TRBD2	-	TRBV5-6	TRBJ2-7	TGTGCCAGCAGCTTGATGACGGGGGGCTCCTACGAGCAGTACTTC	CASSLMTGGSYEQYF
TRBD1	-	TRBV4-1	TRBJ1-4	TGCGCCAGCAGCCAAACCCCTACCCCGCGGACAGGGGGAACAACTAATGAAAAACTGTTTTTT	CASSQTPTPRTGGTTNEKLFF
-	-	TRBV7-9	TRBJ2-7	TGTGCCAGCAGCCCCCGGGAGATTACCTACGAGCAGTACTTC	CASSPREITYEQYF
TRBD1	-	TRBV5-1	TRBJ1-2	TGCGCCAGCAGCTTGGTGGGACAGGGGCATCTCGGCTATGGCTACACCTTC	CASSLVGQGHLGYGYTF
TRBD2	-	TRBV5-1	TRBJ2-1	TGCGCCAGCAGCGCGAGCGGGGGTGGCTACAATGAGCAGTTCTTC	CASSASGGGYNEQFF
TRBD2	many	TRBV7-6	TRBJ2-3	TGTGCCAGCAGCGTGTTAGCGGGAGGTTCCACAGATACGCAGTATTTT	CASSVLAGGSTDTQYF
-	-	TRBV12-5	TRBJ1-5	TGTGCTAGTGGTTCTTATCCAGTCAATCAGCCCCAGCATTTT	CASGSYPVNQPQHF
-	-	TRBV7-9	TRBJ2-7	TGTGCCAGCAGGACTGGAGACGACGAGCAGTACTTC	CASRTGDDEQYF
-	-	TRBV6-5	TRBJ2-3	TGTGCCAGCAGTTACTCAGCGAGTATCACAGATACGCAGTATTTT	CASSYSASITDTQYF
-	once	TRBV11-2	TRBJ2-1	TGTGCCAGCAGCTTCACCTTGGATGAGCAGTTCTTC	CASSFTLDEQFF
-	-	TRBV10-2	TRBJ2-3	TGCGCCAACGGACTTGCCCGAGCAGATACGCAGTATTTT	CANGLARADTQYF
-	once	TRBV6-6	TRBJ2-5	TGTGCCAGCAGTTTACACAGGGAGGAGACCCAGTACTTC	CASSLHREETQYF
-	once	TRBV28	TRBJ2-7	TGTGCCAGCCCTTCGTCCTACGAGCAGTACTTC	CASPSSYEQYF
TRBD1	-	TRBV4-3	TRBJ1-1	TGCGCCAGCAGCCGATCGGACAGGGTCACTGAAGCTTTCTTT	CASSRSDRVTEAFF
-	-	TRBV10-2	TRBJ2-1	TGCGCCAGCAGTGGGGACGGAAATGAGCAGTTCTTC	CASSGDGNEQFF
-	-	TRBV7-8	TRBJ1-1	TGTGCCAGCAGCCCCTTGACAGGGAACACTGAAGCTTTCTTT	CASSPLTGNTEAFF
-	-	TRBV11-2	TRBJ2-7	TGTGCCAGCAGCTTATACACAGGGAAGTACGAGCAGTACTTC	CASSLYTGKYEQYF
TRBD1	once	TRBV9	TRBJ2-7	TGTGCCAGCAGCCTAGGGACAGACACTTCCTACGAGCAGTACTTC	CASSLGTDTSYEQYF
TRBD1	-	TRBV13	TRBJ2-3	TGTGCCAGCAGCCAAGACAGGGCGCAAGATACGCAGTATTTT	CASSQDRAQDTQYF
-	-	TRBV23-1	TRBJ2-1	TGCGCTTGTTTACGTCAGGAGAACTCCTACAATGAGCAGTTCTTC	CACLRQENSYNEQFF